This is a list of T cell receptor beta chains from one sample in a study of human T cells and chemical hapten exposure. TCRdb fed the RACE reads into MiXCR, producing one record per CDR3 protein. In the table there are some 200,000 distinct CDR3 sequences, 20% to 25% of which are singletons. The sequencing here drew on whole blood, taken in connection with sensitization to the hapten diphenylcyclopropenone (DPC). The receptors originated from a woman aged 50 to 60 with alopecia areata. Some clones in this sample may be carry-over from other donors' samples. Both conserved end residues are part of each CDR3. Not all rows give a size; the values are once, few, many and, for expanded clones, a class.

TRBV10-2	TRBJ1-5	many	CASSDGRVGNQPQHF
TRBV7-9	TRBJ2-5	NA	CASSLSVGGVETQYF
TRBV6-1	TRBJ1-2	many	CASTQANYGYTF
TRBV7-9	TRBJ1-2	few	CASSPRSHRVGGYTF
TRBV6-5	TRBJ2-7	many	CASSPTSGRVEQYF
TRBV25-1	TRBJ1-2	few	CASSAYGDISGYTF
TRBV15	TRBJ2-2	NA	CATSQAGLATGELFF
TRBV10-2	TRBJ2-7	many	CASSELPRYEQYF
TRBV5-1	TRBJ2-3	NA	CASSPRQGETDTQYF
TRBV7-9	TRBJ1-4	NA	CASSGTVGNEKLFF
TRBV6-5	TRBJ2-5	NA	CASSYGRGGEETQYF
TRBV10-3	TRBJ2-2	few	CAISESLSSGRDGGELFF
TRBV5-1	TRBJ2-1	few	CASSLAVRDRGKYEQFF
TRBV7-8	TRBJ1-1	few	CASSRTVWEDTEAFF
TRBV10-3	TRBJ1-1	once	CAISGESNTEAFF
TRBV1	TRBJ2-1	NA	CTSSQEAWRETCNEQFF
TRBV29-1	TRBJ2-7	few	CSVEGGGSYEQYF
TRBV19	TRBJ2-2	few	CASTILGPGTGELFF
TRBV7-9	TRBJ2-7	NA	CASSPVGGSYEQYF
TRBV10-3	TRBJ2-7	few	CAISESETDPKYF
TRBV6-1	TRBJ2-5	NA	CASRQTTLVKETQYF
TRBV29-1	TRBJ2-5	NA	CSAPAGVLQETQYF
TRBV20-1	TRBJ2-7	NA	CSASLMGTSGTYEQYF
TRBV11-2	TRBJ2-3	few	CASSLGLAGYTDTQYF
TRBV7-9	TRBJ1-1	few	CASSLLENTEAFF
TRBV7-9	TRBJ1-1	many	CASSFGTVNTEAFF
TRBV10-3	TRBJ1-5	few	CAISEDPMGQPQHF
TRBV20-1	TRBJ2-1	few	CSARSVSGGANEQFF
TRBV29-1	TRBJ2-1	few	CSVGERAGVFYNEQFF